The 8 T cell receptor beta chains below all came from one sample that was sequenced in a study of T cell responses to AZD1222 COVID-19 vaccine. Assay: immunoSEQ multiplex PCR; the TCRdb copy retains only in-frame clones and omits some. The table lists roughly 140,000 clones, about 89% of them singletons. The starting material was peripheral blood, obtained 28 days after the second AZD1222 dose. These receptors all stem from an adult who received the AZD1222 COVID-19 vaccine.

The chain is built from TRBV6-5 and TRBJ1-3, with D possibly being TRBD1 (5 bases). The germline V and J ends were trimmed by 0 bases and 9 bases, with 9 bases remaining between them. CDR3 size: 13 residues. Germline V gene lookup returns CDR1 MNHEY and CDR2 SVGAGI. CDR3 sequence: CASSYSGGGTIYF. As DNA, the CDR3 is TGTGCCAGCAGTTACTCGGGGGGTGGCACCATATATTTT.

Concerning this clone itself: A read error may account for a junction end that differs from germline. The V call is TRBV20-1, the J call TRBJ1-4, with TRBD1 matching over 8 bases. The CDR3 sequence is 11 residues long. Germline CDR1 DFQATT, CDR2 SNEGSKA (reference sequence). CDR3 sequence reads: CSGSLRGLTVF. CDR3 DNA: TGCAGTGGTTCACTCAGGGGGCTAACGGTTTTT.

The V and J genes are TRBV18 and TRBJ1-3, with D maybe TRBD1 (5 bases). Trimming took 1 base from V and 8 from J, leaving 21 bases between them. The CDR3 is 17 amino acids. The germline gives CDR1 KGHSH, CDR2 LQKENI. CDR3 sequence (DNA): TGTGCCAGCTCACCACGCCAGGGCACCACCGAACTGGACACCATATATTTT. Amino acid sequence: CASSPRQGTTELDTIYF.

The chain carries TRBV7-3 and TRBJ2-1, with TRBD2 identical over 7 bases. J lost 0 bases, V lost 3 bases, and 5 bases had no gene match. CDR3 length equals 16 residues. The germline gives CDR1 SGHTA, CDR2 FQGTGA. This chain's CDR3 is CASSFGGSGSYNEQFF. The CDR3 DNA follows: TGTGCCAGCAGCTTCGGCGGGAGCGGCTCCTACAATGAGCAGTTCTTC.

This chain links TRBV6-5 with TRBJ2-5; no firm D call. V gave up 5 bases and J gave up 7 bases, with 8 bases separating them. There are 11 residues in the CDR3. Germline CDR1 and CDR2: MNHEY and SVGAGI. The CDR3 DNA reads TGTGCCAGCAGTACCCTCGGGACCCAGTACTTC. It encodes CASSTLGTQYF.

A single count supports this clone. The rearrangement links TRBV5-1 to TRBJ1-1; possibly TRBD1 for D (6 bases). CDR1 is SGHRS, CDR2 YFSETQ, per germline. Trimming took 2 bases from V and 4 from J, leaving 9 bases between them. CDR3 length equals 13 residues. The DNA of the CDR3 is TGCGCCAGCAGCTTTGGACAGACCACTGAAGCTTTCTTT. Its translation is CASSFGQTTEAFF.

V usage is TRBV11-2 and J usage is TRBJ2-2; 8 bases are shared with TRBD1. The V gene's germline CDR1 is SGHAT and CDR2 FQNNGV. V was pared by 6 bases and J by 6 bases, with 0 bases of the junction left unmatched. CDR3 length equals 12 residues. The CDR3 DNA is TGTGCCAGCAGACAGGGGGCCGGGGAGCTGTTTTTT. It encodes CASRQGAGELFF.

The rearrangement joins TRBV29-1 to TRBJ2-3; 15 bases are shared with TRBD2. Per the germline V gene, CDR1 is SQVTM and CDR2 is ANQGSEA. CDR3 size: 18 residues. The CDR3 DNA follows: TGCGCAGCGGGAGGGGGGAGGACTAGCGGGAGGGCCCCAGATACGCAGTATTTT. It translates to CAAGGGRTSGRAPDTQYF.